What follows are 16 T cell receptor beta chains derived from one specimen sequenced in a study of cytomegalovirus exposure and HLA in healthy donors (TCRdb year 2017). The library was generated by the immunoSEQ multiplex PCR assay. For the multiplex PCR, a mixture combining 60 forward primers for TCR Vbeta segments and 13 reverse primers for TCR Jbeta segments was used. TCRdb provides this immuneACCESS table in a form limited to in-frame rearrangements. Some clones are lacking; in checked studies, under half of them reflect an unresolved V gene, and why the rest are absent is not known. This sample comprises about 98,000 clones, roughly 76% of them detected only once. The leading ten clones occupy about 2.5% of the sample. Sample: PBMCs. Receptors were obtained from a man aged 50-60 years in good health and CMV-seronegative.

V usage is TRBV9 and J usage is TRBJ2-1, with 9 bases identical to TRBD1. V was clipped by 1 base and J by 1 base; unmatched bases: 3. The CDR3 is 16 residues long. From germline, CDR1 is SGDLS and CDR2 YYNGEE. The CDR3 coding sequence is TGTGCCAGCAGCGTATCCGGGACAGGGTCCTACAATGAGCAGTTCTTC. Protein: CASSVSGTGSYNEQFF.

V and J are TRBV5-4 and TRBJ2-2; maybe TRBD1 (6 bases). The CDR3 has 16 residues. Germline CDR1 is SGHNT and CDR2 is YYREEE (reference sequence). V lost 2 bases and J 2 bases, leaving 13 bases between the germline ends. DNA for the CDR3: TGTGCCAGCAGCTTCGAGGCAGGGGTCAACACCGGGGAGCTGTTTTTT. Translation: CASSFEAGVNTGELFF. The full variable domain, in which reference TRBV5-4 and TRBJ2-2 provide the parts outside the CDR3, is ETGVTQSPTHLIKTRGQQVTLRCSSQSGHNTVSWYQQALGQGPQFIFQYYREEENGRGNFPPRFSGLQFPNYSSELNVNALELDDSALYLCASSFEAGVNTGELFFGEGSRLTVL.

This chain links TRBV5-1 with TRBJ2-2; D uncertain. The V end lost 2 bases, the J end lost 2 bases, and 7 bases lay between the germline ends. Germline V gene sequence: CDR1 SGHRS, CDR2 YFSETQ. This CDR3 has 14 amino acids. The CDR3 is CASSLISNTGELFF. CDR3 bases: TGCGCCAGCAGCTTAATTAGTAACACCGGGGAGCTGTTTTTT. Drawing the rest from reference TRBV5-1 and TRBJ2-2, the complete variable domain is KAGVTQTPRYLIKTRGQQVTLSCSPISGHRSVSWYQQTPGQGLQFLFEYFSETQRNKGNFPGRFSGRQFSNSRSEMNVSTLELGDSALYLCASSLISNTGELFFGEGSRLTVL.

CDR3 nucleotide sequence: TGTGCCAGCAGTTTCGGTCAGGGGGTCGAGCAGTACTTC. Amino acid sequence: CASSFGQGVEQYF. This chain links TRBV28 with TRBJ2-7; 7 bases are a match to TRBD1. The CDR3 consists of 13 residues. Germline-derived CDR1 and CDR2 are MDHEN and SYDVKM. V was pared by 3 bases and J by 6 bases, with 5 bases of the junction left unmatched.

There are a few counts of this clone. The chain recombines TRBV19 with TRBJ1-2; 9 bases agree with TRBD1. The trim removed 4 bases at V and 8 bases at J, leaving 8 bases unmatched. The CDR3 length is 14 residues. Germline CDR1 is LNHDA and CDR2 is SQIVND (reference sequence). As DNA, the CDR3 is TGTGCCAGTAGTAGTCGACAGGGGGGATTCGGCTACACCTTC. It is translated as CASSSRQGGFGYTF. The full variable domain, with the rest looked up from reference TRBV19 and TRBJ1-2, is DGGITQSPKYLFRKEGQNVTLSCEQNLNHDAMYWYRQDPGQGLRLIYYSQIVNDFQKGDIAEGYSVSREKKESFPLTVTSAQKNPTAFYLCASSSRQGGFGYTFGSGTRLTVV.

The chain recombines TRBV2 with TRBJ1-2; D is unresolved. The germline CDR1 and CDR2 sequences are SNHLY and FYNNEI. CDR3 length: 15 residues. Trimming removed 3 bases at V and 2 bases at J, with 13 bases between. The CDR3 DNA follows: TGTGCCAGCAGTGAGAACTTCCTTGCAAACTATGGCTACACCTTC. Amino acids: CASSENFLANYGYTF.

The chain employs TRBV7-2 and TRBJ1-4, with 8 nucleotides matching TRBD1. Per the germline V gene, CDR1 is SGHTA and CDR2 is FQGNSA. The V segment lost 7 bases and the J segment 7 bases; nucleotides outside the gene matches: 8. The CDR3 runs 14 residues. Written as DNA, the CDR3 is TGTGCCAGCACCCAAGACAGGGGCTCTGAAAAACTGTTTTTT. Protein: CASTQDRGSEKLFF.

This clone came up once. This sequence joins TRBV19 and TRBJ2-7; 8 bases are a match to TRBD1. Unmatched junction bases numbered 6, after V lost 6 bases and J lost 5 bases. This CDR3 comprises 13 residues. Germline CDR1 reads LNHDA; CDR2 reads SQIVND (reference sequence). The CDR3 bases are TGTGCCAGTAGGCAGACAGGGGTGGACGAGCAGTACTTC. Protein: CASRQTGVDEQYF.

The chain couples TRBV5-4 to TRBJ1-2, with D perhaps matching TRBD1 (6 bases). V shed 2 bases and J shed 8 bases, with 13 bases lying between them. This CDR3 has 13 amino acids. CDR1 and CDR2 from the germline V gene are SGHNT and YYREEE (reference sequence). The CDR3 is CASSLQGASGYTF. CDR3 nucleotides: TGTGCCAGCAGCTTACAGGGAGCTTCGGGCTACACCTTC. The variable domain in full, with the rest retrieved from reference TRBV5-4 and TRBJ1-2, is ETGVTQSPTHLIKTRGQQVTLRCSSQSGHNTVSWYQQALGQGPQFIFQYYREEENGRGNFPPRFSGLQFPNYSSELNVNALELDDSALYLCASSLQGASGYTFGSGTRLTVV.

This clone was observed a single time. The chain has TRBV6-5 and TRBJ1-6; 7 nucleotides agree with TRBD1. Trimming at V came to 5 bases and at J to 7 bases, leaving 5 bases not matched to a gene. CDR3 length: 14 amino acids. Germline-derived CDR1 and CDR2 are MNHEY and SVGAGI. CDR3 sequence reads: CASSPGTDNSPLHF. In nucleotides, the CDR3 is TGTGCCAGCAGTCCCGGGACAGACAATTCACCCCTCCACTTT.

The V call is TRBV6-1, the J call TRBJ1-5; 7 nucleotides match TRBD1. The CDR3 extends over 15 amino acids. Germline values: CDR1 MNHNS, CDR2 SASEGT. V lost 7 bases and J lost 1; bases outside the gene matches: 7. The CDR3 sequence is CASKRDSGSNQPQHF. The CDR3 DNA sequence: TGTGCCAGCAAGAGGGACAGTGGAAGCAATCAGCCCCAGCATTTT.

The CDR3 DNA reads TGTGCCAGCAGCTTAGACCCGGGACAGTACGACACAGATACGCAGTATTTT. This encodes CASSLDPGQYDTDTQYF. The chain is built from TRBV11-2 and TRBJ2-3, with 7 bases lining up with TRBD1. V lost 0 bases, J lost 2 bases, and 8 bases stayed unmatched. The CDR3 contains 17 residues. Germline lookup yields CDR1 SGHAT and CDR2 FQNNGV.

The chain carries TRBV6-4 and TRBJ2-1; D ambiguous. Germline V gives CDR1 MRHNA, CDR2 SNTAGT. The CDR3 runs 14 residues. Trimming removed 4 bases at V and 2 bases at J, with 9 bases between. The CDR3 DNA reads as TGTGCCAGCAGTGCCGAGTTAACCTACAATGAGCAGTTCTTC. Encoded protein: CASSAELTYNEQFF.

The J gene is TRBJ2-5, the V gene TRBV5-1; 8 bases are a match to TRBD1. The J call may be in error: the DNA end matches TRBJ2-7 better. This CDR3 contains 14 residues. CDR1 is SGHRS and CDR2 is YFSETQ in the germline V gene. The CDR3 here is CASSVQGAGYEQYF. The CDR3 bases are TGCGCCAGCAGTGTCCAGGGGGCAGGCTACGAGCAGTACTTC.

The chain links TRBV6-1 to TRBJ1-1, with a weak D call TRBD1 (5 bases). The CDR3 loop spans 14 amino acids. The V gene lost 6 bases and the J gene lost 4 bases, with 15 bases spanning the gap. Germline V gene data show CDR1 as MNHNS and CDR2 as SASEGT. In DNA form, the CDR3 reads TGTGCCAGCAGCCGGGAGACAGAGCCCACTGAAGCTTTCTTT. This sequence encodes CASSRETEPTEAFF.

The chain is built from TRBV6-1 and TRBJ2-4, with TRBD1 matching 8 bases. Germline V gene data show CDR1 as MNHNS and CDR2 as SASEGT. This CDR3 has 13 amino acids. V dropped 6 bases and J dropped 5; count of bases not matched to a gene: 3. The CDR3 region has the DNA TGTGCCAGCAGCAAGGGACAGGAAAACATTCAGTACTTC. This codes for CASSKGQENIQYF.